One and the same sample provided the 32 T cell receptor beta chains below, sequenced in a study of CD8 T cells in Susac syndrome. RNA totalling about 0.5 to 1 ug underwent reverse transcription with random hexamers. MiXCR, applied by TCRdb to the immunoSEQ multiplex PCR reads, yields one record per CDR3 protein. The repertoire holds about 300,000 distinct CDR3 sequences, just over 90% seen once, with 0.065% in the top ten. Sequencing was carried out using CD4+ T cells from PBMCs. The receptors stem from a human donor with multiple sclerosis.

The genes are TRBV7-3 and TRBJ2-7; D is possibly TRBD1 or TRBD2 (5 bases each). Trimming removed 8 bases at V and 3 bases at J, with 8 bases between. The CDR3 is made up of 11 amino acids. Germline V gene data show CDR1 as SGHTA and CDR2 as FQGTGA. The CDR3 loop is CASGDDYEQYF. The CDR3 nucleotides read TGTGCCAGCGGGGACGACTACGAGCAGTACTTC.

The J gene is TRBJ1-1, the V gene TRBV12-3 or TRBV12-4; no reliable D call. The CDR3 loop spans 13 amino acids. V was trimmed by 6 bases and J by 4 bases, leaving 12 bases between them. This CDR3 is CASRKDARTEAFF. The CDR3 DNA follows: TGTGCCAGCAGGAAAGACGCCCGCACTGAAGCTTTCTTT.

The chain carries TRBV9 and TRBJ2-3; TRBD2 aligns across 8 bases. The germline gives CDR1 SGDLS, CDR2 YYNGEE. V lost 0 bases and J lost 5; bases outside the gene matches: 2. The CDR3 totals 14 residues. CDR3 region: CASSVAGRGDTQYF. Written as DNA, the CDR3 is TGTGCCAGCAGCGTAGCCGGGAGGGGAGATACGCAGTATTTT.

This clonotype was recorded only once. The gene calls are TRBV6-1 and TRBJ1-2; no clear D gene. V gave up 1 base and J gave up 3 bases, with 6 bases separating them. Germline loops: CDR1 MNHNS, CDR2 SASEGT. CDR3 size: 13 residues. The CDR3: CASSEVADYGYTF. Written as DNA, the CDR3 is TGTGCCAGCAGTGAAGTGGCGGACTATGGCTACACCTTC.

The rearrangement links TRBV29-1 to TRBJ1-2; 9 bases agree with TRBD1. This CDR3 is built from 12 residues. With V trimmed by 7 bases and J by 4 bases, 4 bases remained unmatched. The germline V gene encodes CDR1 SQVTM and CDR2 ANQGSEA. The CDR3 sequence: CSALQGAYGYTF. CDR3 DNA sequence: TGCAGCGCCCTACAGGGGGCCTATGGCTACACCTTC.

The CDR3 reads CASSMQTGASYEQYF. In nucleotides, the CDR3 is TGTGCCAGCAGTATGCAAACAGGGGCCTCCTACGAGCAGTACTTC. The chain employs TRBV2 and TRBJ2-7, with TRBD1 identical over 7 bases. The CDR3 totals 15 residues. Germline-derived CDR1 and CDR2 are SNHLY and FYNNEI. V was pared by 5 bases and J by 0 bases, with 7 bases of the junction left unmatched. The full variable domain, its missing parts supplied by reference TRBV2 and TRBJ2-7, is EPEVTQTPSHQVTQMGQEVILRCVPISNHLYFYWYRQILGQKVEFLVSFYNNEISEKSEIFDDQFSVERPDGSNFTLKIRSTKLEDSAMYFCASSMQTGASYEQYFGPGTRLTVT.

This clonotype was seen a handful of times. J is TRBJ2-1 and V is TRBV6-4; D remains unclear. With 3 bases removed from V and 2 bases from J, the gap between germline ends came to 5 bases. Germline CDR1 and CDR2: MRHNA and SNTAGT. CDR3 length: 13 residues. This CDR3 reads CASSEPPYNEQFF. The CDR3 nucleotides read TGTGCCAGCAGTGAGCCTCCCTACAATGAGCAGTTCTTC.

The chain combines TRBV19 with TRBJ2-2; TRBD2 agrees at 7 bases. There are 15 residues in the CDR3. V lost 1 base, J lost 4 bases, and 3 bases stayed unmatched. CDR1 is LNHDA and CDR2 is SQIVND in the germline V gene (reference sequence). Written as DNA, the CDR3 is TGTGCCAGTAGTATAGGGGGACTATCCACCGGGGAGCTGTTTTTT. Amino acids: CASSIGGLSTGELFF.

The chain has TRBV18 and TRBJ1-1; 9 bases agree with TRBD1. This CDR3 has 15 amino acids. Trimming cost V 4 bases and J 1 base; bases outside gene matches: 4. Germline V lookup: CDR1 KGHSH, CDR2 LQKENI. The CDR3: CASSLGQGRNTEAFF. CDR3 nucleotides: TGTGCCAGCTCACTTGGACAGGGGAGGAACACTGAAGCTTTCTTT.

There are a few counts of this clonotype. This rearrangement joins TRBV6-5 to TRBJ2-3, with 11 bases fitting TRBD2. This CDR3 comprises 15 residues. J gave up 8 bases and V 5 bases, and 9 bases lay outside the gene matches. The germline gives CDR1 MNHEY, CDR2 SVGAGI. The CDR3 is CASSPSGGSQGTQYF. Written as DNA, the CDR3 is TGTGCCAGCAGTCCTAGCGGGGGGAGTCAGGGTACGCAGTATTTT.

The chain is built from TRBV7-3 and TRBJ1-6; 8 bases are a match to TRBD1. The germline gives CDR1 SGHTA, CDR2 FQGTGA. J lost 13 bases, V lost 4 bases, and 3 bases had no gene match. CDR3 length equals 12 residues. CDR3 in amino acids: CASSSPGGPLHF. In DNA, the CDR3 is TGTGCCAGCAGCTCTCCAGGGGGCCCCCTCCACTTT.

This chain uses TRBV5-4 with TRBJ2-1, with no clear D. This CDR3 has 14 residues. Trimming took off 7 bases at V and 0 bases at J, with 11 bases between the two ends. The germline V gene encodes CDR1 SGHNT and CDR2 YYREEE (reference sequence). DNA of the CDR3: TGTGCCAGCCGCACGGGCGGCTCCTACAATGAGCAGTTCTTC. Protein: CASRTGGSYNEQFF.

The chain joins TRBV6-1 to TRBJ1-5; the D gene is possibly TRBD1 (6 bases). The CDR3 contains 18 residues. Trimming stripped 6 bases from V and 0 bases from J, with 21 bases between. CDR1 and CDR2 (germline): MNHNS, SASEGT. The CDR3 protein is CASRKTGTWGYSNQPQHF. DNA for the CDR3: TGTGCCAGCAGGAAGACCGGGACATGGGGGTATAGCAATCAGCCCCAGCATTTT.

The V call is TRBV11-2, the J call TRBJ1-2; D uncertain. Trimming removed 6 bases from V and 3 bases from J, with 11 bases in between. Germline CDR1 and CDR2: SGHAT and FQNNGV. This CDR3 spans 13 amino acids. CDR3 sequence (DNA): TGTGCCAGCAGGGCGATTACTCACTATGGCTACACCTTC. It encodes CASRAITHYGYTF. Full variable domain (missing parts from reference TRBV11-2 and TRBJ1-2): EAGVAQSPRYKIIEKRQSVAFWCNPISGHATLYWYQQILGQGPKLLIQFQNNGVVDDSQLPKDRFSAERLKGVDSTLKIQPAKLEDSAVYLCASRAITHYGYTFGSGTRLTVV.

The V call is TRBV7-8, the J call TRBJ1-1; 7 nucleotides line up with TRBD1. The CDR3 has 16 residues. CDR1 and CDR2 (germline): SGHVS, FQNEAQ. The ends lost 5 bases at V and 1 base at J; junction bases unmatched: 10. CDR3 sequence reads: CASSTFRRGKNTEAFF. CDR3 bases: TGTGCCAGCAGCACTTTTCGCAGGGGGAAGAACACTGAAGCTTTCTTT.

Concerning this clonotype: One end of the junction does not line up with germline, which may come from a read error. The chain combines TRBV29-1 with TRBJ2-7; D is unclear. The CDR3 is 13 amino acids. CDR1 is SQVTM, CDR2 ANQGSEA, per germline. CDR3 coding DNA: TGCAGCGTTGAAGTACCCTCCTCCGACGAGCAGTACTTC. Its protein product is CSVEVPSSDEQYF.

The chain combines TRBV19 with TRBJ2-1; D gene ambiguous. The CDR3 has 17 residues. The germline CDR1 and CDR2 sequences are LNHDA and SQIVND (reference sequence). V was trimmed by 4 bases and J by 8 bases, leaving 24 bases between them. The CDR3 nucleotides read TGTGCCAGTAGTACATCTCGGACCCCCCCCGCTTGGGATGAGCAGTTCTTC. This gives the protein CASSTSRTPPAWDEQFF.

The chain carries TRBV18 and TRBJ1-2; D uncertain. The ends were cut back, 2 bases at V and 2 bases at J, with 12 bases in the middle. The CDR3 contains 15 residues. CDR1 is KGHSH, CDR2 LQKENI, per germline. The CDR3 here is CASSPESKENYGYTF. CDR3 nucleotide sequence: TGTGCCAGCTCACCAGAGAGTAAGGAGAACTATGGCTACACCTTC.

The chain uses TRBV5-1 and TRBJ1-1; 7 bases agree with TRBD1. V gave up 1 base and J gave up 3 bases; unmatched junction bases: 12. The CDR3 sequence is 17 residues long. Per the germline V gene, CDR1 is SGHRS and CDR2 is YFSETQ. This CDR3 is CASSLRLPGTVYTEAFF. The DNA of the CDR3 is TGCGCCAGCAGCTTGAGACTCCCCGGGACAGTGTACACTGAAGCTTTCTTT.

This chain connects TRBV7-2 to TRBJ2-1, with D tentatively TRBD1 (6 bases). CDR1 is SGHTA and CDR2 is FQGNSA in the germline V gene. The CDR3 spans 14 residues. V lost 5 bases, J lost 8 bases, and 16 bases lay in between. The CDR3 spells CASSPWTARDEQFF. Written as DNA, the CDR3 is TGTGCCAGCAGCCCTTGGACAGCGCGCGATGAGCAGTTCTTC.

The chain carries TRBV7-9 and TRBJ1-2; D ambiguous. V was pared by 1 base and J by 5 bases, with 8 bases between. The CDR3 totals 13 residues. Germline CDR1 is SEHNR and CDR2 is FQNEAQ (reference sequence). CDR3 amino acids: CASSLDTEYGYTF. The DNA of the CDR3 is TGTGCCAGCAGCTTAGACACTGAATATGGCTACACCTTC.

This chain connects TRBV7-9 to TRBJ1-5; no clear D. CDR3 length equals 16 residues. The germline gives CDR1 SEHNR, CDR2 FQNEAQ (reference sequence). V lost 4 bases to trimming and J lost 6 bases, with 19 bases between them. CDR3 loop: CASSSTREAVGQPQHF. The CDR3 bases are TGTGCCAGCAGCTCAACCCGGGAGGCCGTGGGTCAGCCCCAGCATTTT.

The genes are TRBV7-9 and TRBJ1-1; D not resolved. Germline V lookup: CDR1 SEHNR, CDR2 FQNEAQ (reference sequence). CDR3 length: 14 residues. The V end was cut by 4 bases, the J end by 1 base, with 10 bases between. The CDR3 here is CASSSIGGNTEAFF. The CDR3 coding sequence is TGTGCCAGCAGCTCCATAGGCGGGAACACTGAAGCTTTCTTT.

The rearrangement joins TRBV9 to TRBJ1-2; D gene ambiguous. The ends were cut back, 3 bases at V and 4 bases at J, with 13 bases in the middle. Germline V lookup: CDR1 SGDLS, CDR2 YYNGEE. The CDR3 loop spans 14 amino acids. Written as DNA, the CDR3 is TGTGCCAGCAGCGAGAGTTCCACACCCTATGGCTACACCTTC. This sequence encodes CASSESSTPYGYTF.

CDR3 sequence: CASSPGRESGYTF. The CDR3 DNA reads as TGTGCCAGCTCACCGGGCAGGGAAAGCGGCTACACCTTC. The chain combines TRBV18 with TRBJ1-2; possibly TRBD1 for D (5 bases). This CDR3 contains 13 residues. V lost 3 bases to trimming and J lost 8 bases, with 13 bases between them. Germline CDR1 reads KGHSH; CDR2 reads LQKENI.

The chain recombines TRBV7-8 with TRBJ2-5; 7 nucleotides match TRBD1. The CDR3 has 16 amino acids. With V trimmed by 3 bases and J by 7 bases, 14 bases remained unmatched. Per the germline V gene, CDR1 is SGHVS and CDR2 is FQNEAQ. CDR3 coding DNA: TGTGCCAGCAGCTTTTTAACAGGGGCCGGCGAGGGGACCCAGTACTTC. Its protein is CASSFLTGAGEGTQYF.

This chain uses TRBV12-3 or TRBV12-4 with TRBJ1-1; D might be TRBD1 (6 bases). The V gene lost 4 bases and the J gene lost 5 bases, with 14 bases spanning the gap. CDR3 length equals 14 residues. The CDR3 DNA reads as TGTGCCAGCAGTTCGGGGCCAGGGGAAACTGAAGCTTTCTTT. Encoded protein: CASSSGPGETEAFF.

CDR3 DNA: TGTGCCAGCAGCCCGGAGGCTCGCGGTGAAAAACTGTTTTTT. It is translated as CASSPEARGEKLFF. The chain employs TRBV5-4 and TRBJ1-4; D remains ambiguous. Trimming stripped 4 bases from V and 7 bases from J, with 14 bases between. CDR3 size: 14 residues. CDR1 is SGHNT and CDR2 is YYREEE in the germline V gene (reference sequence).

This clonotype appeared a single time. This rearrangement joins TRBV12-3 or TRBV12-4 to TRBJ2-1; D perhaps matches TRBD1 (6 bases). V gave up 2 bases and J gave up 3 bases, with 14 bases separating them. The CDR3 runs to 16 residues. The CDR3 region is CASSLIRTAFYNEQFF. DNA for the CDR3: TGTGCCAGCAGTTTAATCCGGACAGCCTTCTACAATGAGCAGTTCTTC.

The rearrangement links TRBV13 to TRBJ2-5, with TRBD2 as a possible D gene (6 bases). Germline V CDR1 and CDR2: PRHDT, FYEKMQ (reference sequence). This CDR3 is 13 amino acids long. Between the trimmed V and J ends, which lost 5 bases and 5 bases, there was a span of 12 bases. CDR3 loop: CASSGGLQETQYF. The CDR3 region has the DNA TGTGCCAGCAGCGGGGGACTGCAGGAGACCCAGTACTTC.

The chain joins TRBV7-2 to TRBJ2-5; 10 nucleotides agree with TRBD2. Germline CDR1 SGHTA, CDR2 FQGNSA. CDR3 length: 15 residues. V was pared by 3 bases and J by 9 bases, with 10 bases of the junction left unmatched. The CDR3 sequence: CASSLGLARGEAQYF. The CDR3 nucleotides are TGTGCCAGCAGCTTGGGACTAGCGCGGGGGGAGGCCCAGTACTTC.

The chain recombines TRBV6-5 with TRBJ2-4; 8 bases are shared with TRBD1. The CDR3 consists of 14 residues. After removal of 5 bases from V and 5 bases from J, the junction contained 5 bases not matched to a gene. Germline V CDR1 and CDR2: MNHEY, SVGAGI. The CDR3 loop reads CASSKPGQENIQYF. The CDR3, as DNA: TGTGCCAGCAGTAAGCCGGGACAGGAAAACATTCAGTACTTC.